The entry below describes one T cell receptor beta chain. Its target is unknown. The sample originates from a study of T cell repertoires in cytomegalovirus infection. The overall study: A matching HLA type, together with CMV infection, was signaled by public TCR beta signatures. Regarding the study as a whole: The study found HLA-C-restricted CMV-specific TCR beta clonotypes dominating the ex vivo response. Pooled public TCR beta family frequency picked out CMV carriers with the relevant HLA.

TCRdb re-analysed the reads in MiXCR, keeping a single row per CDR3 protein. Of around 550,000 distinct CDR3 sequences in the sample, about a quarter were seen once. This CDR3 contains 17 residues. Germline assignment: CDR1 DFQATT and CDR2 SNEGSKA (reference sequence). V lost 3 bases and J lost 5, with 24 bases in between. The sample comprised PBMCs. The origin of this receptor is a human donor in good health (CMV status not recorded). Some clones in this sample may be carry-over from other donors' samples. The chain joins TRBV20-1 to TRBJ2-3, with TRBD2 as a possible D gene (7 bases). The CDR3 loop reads CSASSSGGGSGRDTQYF. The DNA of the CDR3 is TGCAGTGCTAGTTCTTCTGGGGGCGGGAGTGGAAGAGATACGCAGTATTTT.